This T cell receptor beta chain was identified in a study of shared clonotypes between healthy human individuals. About this clone itself: The antigen is not known.

Every subset's genomic DNA went evenly onto several immunoSEQ plates. The replicate PCRs on unsorted PBMC were given about 300 ng DNA, which is about 27,000 T cell genomes. The table came from immunoSEQ multiplex PCR; TCRdb's copy has only in-frame clones and leaves some out. Counted here are around 500,000 clones, 76% occurring once; the ten biggest clones make up approximately 13%. With 3 bases removed from V and 0 bases from J, the gap between germline ends came to 6 bases. Germline CDR1 reads MDHEN; CDR2 reads SYDVKM. The CDR3 contains 14 residues. General observations from the study: Sequencing depth was predicted to influence how clonotypes are shared among donors. Apart from blood, nothing was sampled; tissue repertoires likely differ.

The clonotype was recovered from a woman in her 40s in good health. Some clones in this sample may be carry-over from other donors' samples. The V call is TRBV28, the J call TRBJ1-3; unclear D gene. Material for sequencing was PBMCs. DNA of the CDR3: TGTGCCAGCAGTTTGGGCAACTCTGGAAACACCATATATTTT. Encoded protein: CASSLGNSGNTIYF.